This TCR beta chain was documented in a study of beta chain features in type 1 diabetes. Germline assignment: CDR1 MNHEY and CDR2 SVGAGI. The CDR3 spans 13 residues. V was cut by 6 bases and J by 8 bases, with 13 bases left in between. CD4+ naive, central memory, regulatory and stem cell-like memory subsets were isolated by sorting on CD45RO/CCR7/CD25/CD127/CD95/CD27. Expressed TCRB transcripts were sequenced, since all the RNA that had been isolated was reverse transcribed. Method: immunoSEQ multiplex PCR; TCRdb's copy keeps in-frame clones and lacks some. The sample has roughly 40,000 clones; roughly two thirds are singletons.

This chain joins TRBV6-5 and TRBJ1-4, with D tentatively TRBD1 (6 bases). This TCR was recovered from a woman aged 30 to 39 in good health. The sequencing sample was made of Tregs from blood. CDR3 amino acids: CASRPGDLEKLFF. CDR3 bases: TGTGCCAGCAGGCCAGGGGATTTGGAAAAACTGTTTTTT.